One and the same sample provided the 13 T cell receptor beta chains below, sequenced in a study of blood T cells in healthy people across ages. Together with a sample-barcoded 5' primer, a J-beta primer mix was included in a second PCR lasting about 6 to 12 cycles. One entry per CDR3 protein results from TCRdb running MiXCR on the 5' RACE reads. The data contain approximately 830,000 distinct CDR3 sequences, 60% to 80% of them singletons. The sample comprised blood. The receptors here all came from a man under 40 in good health.

The J gene is TRBJ2-3, the V gene TRBV10-3; 8 nucleotides line up with TRBD1. V lost 7 bases to trimming and J lost 0 bases; unmatched junction nucleotides: 15. In germline, CDR1 is ENHRY, CDR2 SYGVKD. The CDR3 extends over 18 amino acids. As DNA, the CDR3 is TGTGCCATCACCGCCAGCAGGGGGCTGGGGGATAGCACAGATACGCAGTATTTT. As protein: CAITASRGLGDSTDTQYF.

This clonotype has only a few counts. V and J are TRBV29-1 and TRBJ1-2; 8 nucleotides match TRBD1. Germline V gene data show CDR1 as SQVTM and CDR2 as ANQGSEA. CDR3 length equals 16 residues. Trimming took 7 bases from V and 0 from J; bases not matched to a gene: 13. CDR3 amino acids: CSAQDPGQGPNYGYTF. DNA for the CDR3: TGCAGCGCCCAAGACCCCGGACAGGGCCCTAACTATGGCTACACCTTC.

V gene TRBV7-9 combines with J gene TRBJ2-5; 9 bases are shared with TRBD1. The junction had 12 bases not matched to a gene; V was cut back by 5 bases and J by 5 bases. CDR1 and CDR2 from the germline V gene are SEHNR and FQNEAQ (reference sequence). This CDR3 region has 16 residues. CDR3 DNA sequence: TGTGCCAGCAGCAAGATAACCCGACAGGGGGAGGAGACCCAGTACTTC. Protein product: CASSKITRQGEETQYF. Supplemented by reference TRBV7-9 and TRBJ2-5, the full variable domain reads DTGVSQNPRHKITKRGQNVTFRCDPISEHNRLYWYRQTLGQGPEFLTYFQNEAQLEKSRLLSDRFSAERPKGSFSTLEIQRTEQGDSAMYLCASSKITRQGEETQYFGPGTRLLVL.

The chain carries TRBV5-6 and TRBJ2-5; no definite D call. The germline gives CDR1 SGHDT, CDR2 YYEEEE. The CDR3 is made up of 14 amino acids. V lost 4 bases and J lost 6, with 16 bases in between. For the CDR3, the DNA is TGTGCCAGCAGCACCCTGCCGGAAAGGAAGACCCAGTACTTC. Encoded protein: CASSTLPERKTQYF. Full variable domain (missing parts from reference TRBV5-6 and TRBJ2-5): DAGVTQSPTHLIKTRGQQVTLRCSPKSGHDTVSWYQQALGQGPQFIFQYYEEEERQRGNFPDRFSGHQFPNYSSELNVNALLLGDSALYLCASSTLPERKTQYFGPGTRLLVL.

The rearrangement links TRBV5-6 to TRBJ1-1; TRBD1 might be the D (5 bases). The germline V gene encodes CDR1 SGHDT and CDR2 YYEEEE. The CDR3 is 17 residues long. V lost 2 bases to trimming and J lost 4 bases, with 21 bases between them. The chain's CDR3 is CASSFIGLTAVITEAFF. CDR3 nucleotides: TGTGCCAGCAGCTTTATTGGGTTGACAGCGGTTATCACTGAAGCTTTCTTT.

This clonotype turned up a few times. The chain has TRBV27 and TRBJ2-7; D unresolved. The CDR3 covers 11 residues. The V and J ends lost 4 bases and 5 bases respectively, with 6 bases between them. CDR1 is MNHEY and CDR2 is SMNVEV in the germline V gene (reference sequence). The CDR3 DNA is TGTGCCAGCAGTTCCGTCCACGAGCAGTACTTC. It codes for CASSSVHEQYF.

The chain is built from TRBV29-1 and TRBJ1-1; D call uncertain. V gave up 8 bases and J gave up 2 bases, with 9 bases separating them. CDR1 and CDR2 from the germline V gene are SQVTM and ANQGSEA. The CDR3 runs to 11 residues. CDR3 DNA: TGCAGCCTGAGGAGAAACACTGAAGCTTTCTTT. Its translation: CSLRRNTEAFF.

This clonotype came up a few times. The V gene is TRBV9, the J gene TRBJ2-7; 10 bases are a match to TRBD2. The germline gives CDR1 SGDLS, CDR2 YYNGEE. This CDR3 has 16 amino acids. V shed 0 bases, J shed 4 bases, and the junction held 7 bases outside the gene matches. The DNA of the CDR3 is TGTGCCAGCAGCGTAGGGCAAAGCGGGGGGGCTTACGAGCAGTACTTC. Translating it yields CASSVGQSGGAYEQYF. The full variable domain, with the rest looked up from reference TRBV9 and TRBJ2-7, is DSGVTQTPKHLITATGQRVTLRCSPRSGDLSVYWYQQSLDQGLQFLIQYYNGEERAKGNILERFSAQQFPDLHSELNLSSLELGDSALYFCASSVGQSGGAYEQYFGPGTRLTVT.

This chain connects TRBV24-1 to TRBJ1-5; the D is unclear. From germline, CDR1 is KGHDR and CDR2 SFDVKD. V lost 7 bases and J lost 7, with 16 bases in between. The CDR3 is made up of 14 amino acids. Here the CDR3 DNA reads TGTGCCACCAGCCTGGGTCTTTCGGACCAGCCCCAGCATTTT. This codes for CATSLGLSDQPQHF.

The chain links TRBV20-1 to TRBJ2-7, with 13 bases identical to TRBD2. This CDR3 has 14 amino acids. V was clipped by 5 bases and J by 4 bases; unmatched bases: 5. The germline gives CDR1 DFQATT, CDR2 SNEGSKA (reference sequence). DNA of the CDR3: TGCAGTGCTTCCGGGACTAGCGGGACATACGAGCAGTACTTC. Translated: CSASGTSGTYEQYF.

The rearrangement uses TRBV2 and TRBJ2-1; D may be TRBD2 (6 bases). Trimming removed 11 bases from V and 3 bases from J, with 17 bases in between. Germline V gene data show CDR1 as SNHLY and CDR2 as FYNNEI. CDR3 size: 14 residues. DNA for the CDR3: TGTGCCGCCTTCCCGGGGGAGGTCTACAATGAGCAGTTCTTC. As protein: CAAFPGEVYNEQFF.

The rearrangement links TRBV7-2 to TRBJ1-2, with 7 positions matching TRBD1. V shed 3 bases and J 4 bases; nucleotides not matched to a gene: 5. Germline V CDR1 and CDR2: SGHTA, FQGNSA. The CDR3 length is 14 residues. The CDR3 region is CASSFGQVIYGYTF. The CDR3 DNA follows: TGTGCCAGCAGCTTTGGACAGGTGATCTATGGCTACACCTTC. Together with reference TRBV7-2 and TRBJ1-2, the CDR3 gives the full variable domain: GAGVSQSPSNKVTEKGKDVELRCDPISGHTALYWYRQSLGQGLEFLIYFQGNSAPDKSGLPSDRFSAERTGGSVSTLTIQRTQQEDSAVYLCASSFGQVIYGYTFGSGTRLTVV.

The rearrangement joins TRBV15 to TRBJ2-3; tentatively, D is TRBD2 (6 bases). Germline assignment: CDR1 LNHNV and CDR2 YYDKDF (reference sequence). V shed 6 bases and J shed 4 bases, with 11 bases lying between them. The CDR3 consists of 13 residues. CDR3 DNA sequence: TGTGCCACCAGAGGCGGGGCGGCAGATACGCAGTATTTT. This translates into CATRGGAADTQYF.